This is a list of T cell receptor beta chains from one sample in a study of technical replicates of blood from a handful of donors. TCRdb keeps only in-frame clones here, not all; method: immunoSEQ multiplex PCR. The table includes tens of thousands of clones, approximately 97% detected once. The sequenced sample was T cells isolated from PBMCs. Source of these receptors: a human donor in good health. CDR3s include the opening cysteine and the closing phenylalanine or tryptophan. Fields, in order: V gene, J gene, D gene, CDR3 DNA, CDR3 protein. The D gene is left open where the match is weak.

TRBV19	TRBJ2-7	TRBD2	TGTGCCAGTAGTATAGTGGGGAGCGGGGGGGCCTACGAGCAGTACTTC	CASSIVGSGGAYEQYF
TRBV4-1	TRBJ2-1	.	TGCGCCAGCAGCCCCTCGCGGGGCCCCTACAATGAGCAGTTCTTC	CASSPSRGPYNEQFF
TRBV7-9	TRBJ1-5	.	TGTGCCAGCAGCCCCTCCCGAGGCAGGGAAGAAAATCAGCCCCAGCATTTT	CASSPSRGREENQPQHF
TRBV18	TRBJ2-1	.	TGTGCCAGCTCCCGTGAGCCTGAGCAGTTCTTC	CASSREPEQFF
TRBV7-9	TRBJ2-1	TRBD2	TGTGCCAGCAGCTTAAATACGGGAGGGGCAGTCAATGAGCAGTTCTTC	CASSLNTGGAVNEQFF
TRBV7-8	TRBJ2-2	TRBD1	TGTGCCAGCAGCAGGGACAGGGTGGACACCGGGGAGCTGTTTTTT	CASSRDRVDTGELFF
TRBV23-1	TRBJ2-3	.	.	CASGPVGTGAVF
TRBV7-2	TRBJ1-1	.	TGTGCCAGCAGCTTAGTGAGGTTGGGCACTGAAGCTTTCTTT	CASSLVRLGTEAFF
TRBV6-6	TRBJ1-2	TRBD1	TGTGCCAGCAGCTCGACCGGGACAGGAATCGCCTGGACCTTC	CASSSTGTGIAWTF
TRBV5-1	TRBJ1-1	.	TGCGCCACTTCCCGGGGGAGCTTTAGAAACGCTGAAGCTTTCTTT	CATSRGSFRNAEAFF
TRBV28	TRBJ2-3	TRBD1	TGTGCCAGCGGGGTGGACAGGGCGAGGGCAGATACGCAGTATTTT	CASGVDRARADTQYF
TRBV27	TRBJ2-1	TRBD2	TGTGCCAGTACCATAAGCGGGATAAGCTCCTACAATGAGCAGTTCTTC	CASTISGISSYNEQFF
TRBV12-5	TRBJ1-1	TRBD1	TGTGCTAGTGGTTTGGTACTGACAGGGGGTGGGAGAGACACTGAAGCTTTCTTT	CASGLVLTGGGRDTEAFF
TRBV7-8	TRBJ1-2	TRBD1	TGTGCCAGCAGCGAATGGGACAGATCGGGCTACACCTTC	CASSEWDRSGYTF
TRBV27	TRBJ1-3	.	TGTGCCAGCAGTGCCCGATCTAGCTCTGGAAACACCATATATTTT	CASSARSSSGNTIYF
TRBV18	TRBJ2-3	TRBD1	TGTGCCAGCTCAAATTACGACAGGGTAACAGATACGCAGTATTTT	CASSNYDRVTDTQYF